This TCR beta chain was profiled in a study of blood T cell repertoires in COVID-19. Study overall: From T cells, B-cell-depleted T cells, or PBMCs came the material, which was cDNA or gDNA.

As processed by the authors: Estimates of nucleated cell counts were drawn from the amplification of reference gene primers. Here immunoSEQ multiplex PCR was the method, and the copy in TCRdb shows in-frame clones only, minus some. V and J calls and clone size are those listed in that table; D and trimming were worked out from the DNA. The data contain around 400,000 clones, about 89% of them singletons. V dropped 6 bases and J dropped 1 base, with 15 bases sitting between them. Germline CDR1 is SNHLY and CDR2 is FYNNEI. The CDR3 extends over 15 amino acids. Seattle patient enrollment occurred during active infection, with longitudinal follow-up thereafter.

V and J are TRBV2 and TRBJ1-1; D call uncertain. Sequences were obtained from peripheral blood. The sequence was collected from a woman in her 30s with COVID-19, enrolled during active disease. CDR3 DNA: TGTGCCAGCAGGGGCCTACAAAACCCGAACACTGAAGCTTTCTTT. Translation: CASRGLQNPNTEAFF. The full variable domain, completed using reference TRBV2 and TRBJ1-1, is EPEVTQTPSHQVTQMGQEVILRCVPISNHLYFYWYRQILGQKVEFLVSFYNNEISEKSEIFDDQFSVERPDGSNFTLKIRSTKLEDSAMYFCASRGLQNPNTEAFFGQGTRLTVV.